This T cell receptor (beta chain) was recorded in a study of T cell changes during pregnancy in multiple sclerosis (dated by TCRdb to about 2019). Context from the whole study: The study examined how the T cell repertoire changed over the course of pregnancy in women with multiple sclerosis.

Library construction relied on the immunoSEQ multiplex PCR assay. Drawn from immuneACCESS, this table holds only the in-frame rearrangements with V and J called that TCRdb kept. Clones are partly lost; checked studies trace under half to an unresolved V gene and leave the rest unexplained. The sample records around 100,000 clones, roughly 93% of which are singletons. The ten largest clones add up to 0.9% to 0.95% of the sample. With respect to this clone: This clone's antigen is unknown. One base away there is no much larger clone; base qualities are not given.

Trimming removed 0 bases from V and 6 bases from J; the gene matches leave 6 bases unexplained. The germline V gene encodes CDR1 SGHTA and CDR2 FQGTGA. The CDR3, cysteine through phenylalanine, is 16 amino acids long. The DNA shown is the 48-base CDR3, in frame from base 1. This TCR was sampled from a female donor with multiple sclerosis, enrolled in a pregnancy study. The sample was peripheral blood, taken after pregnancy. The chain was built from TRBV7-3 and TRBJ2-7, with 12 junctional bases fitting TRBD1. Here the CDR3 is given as CASSLTAGQGAVEQYF. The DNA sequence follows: TGTGCCAGCAGCTTAACGGCGGGACAGGGGGCGGTCGAGCAGTACTTC.